The clone carrying this TCR beta chain was detected only a few times. Its antigen is not known. Staining for CD45RO/CCR7/CD25/CD127/CD95/CD27 allowed sorting of CD4+ naive, central memory, regulatory and stem cell-like memory cells. Trimming took 8 bases from V and 5 from J; bases not matched to a gene: 5. The CDR3 sequence is 13 residues long. Per the germline V gene, CDR1 is KGHSH and CDR2 is LQKENI. The study reverse transcribed the entire isolated RNA, so it sequenced expressed TCRB transcripts. Sequenced by immunoSEQ multiplex PCR; TCRdb stores in-frame clones only, minus some. In the table there are approximately 300,000 clones, around 10% of which are singletons. This record comes from a study of beta chain features in type 1 diabetes. Study overall: Cell yields, gender and age were similar in healthy donors and patients. Findings and caveats of the study: In comparison with healthy donors, patients had naive, central memory and Treg TCRB repertoires that appeared more similar. Possible PCR preference for shorter templates applied equally to patients and controls.

This TCR was recovered from a young woman in good health. The chain links TRBV18 to TRBJ2-3, with 9 bases fitting TRBD2. The sample consisted of naive CD4+ T cells from blood. The CDR3 bases are TGTGCCAGCCTTAGCGGGAGTGGAGATACGCAGTATTTT. It encodes CASLSGSGDTQYF.